A selection of T cell receptor beta chains follows, all from one sample in a study of cytomegalovirus exposure and HLA in healthy donors. Some clones are missing from TCRdb's copy, which holds only in-frame ones; the method was immunoSEQ multiplex PCR. The sample shows about 96,000 clones, over 70% of them seen only once. The sample consisted of PBMCs. The source is a man aged 50 or older in good health and CMV-seropositive. Each CDR3 is given with its conserved first and last residue. Each record gives: clone size, J gene, V gene, CDR3 length, D gene, CDR3 DNA, CDR3 protein. D genes are given only for firm matches. Rows give clone size only sometimes, using once, few, many, or a class for an expanded clone.

. | TRBJ2-7 | TRBV5-1 | 14 | TRBD1 | TGCGCCAGCAGCCCGGGACAGGGCCTCTACGAGCAGTACTTC | CASSPGQGLYEQYF
. | TRBJ1-5 | TRBV6-5 | 15 | . | TGTGCCAGCAGTTACTCTCGGGTATGGAACCAGCCCCAGCATTTT | CASSYSRVWNQPQHF
few | TRBJ1-5 | TRBV30 | 13 | . | TGTGCCTGGAGTGGACAGGGCAATCAGCCCCAGCATTTT | CAWSGQGNQPQHF
. | TRBJ1-2 | TRBV18 | 12 | . | TGTGCCAGCTCACTCCCGACAGGACACTACACCTTC | CASSLPTGHYTF
. | TRBJ2-7 | TRBV9 | 14 | . | TGTGCCAGCAGCGTAGGGAGTACGACCTACGAGCAGTACTTC | CASSVGSTTYEQYF
few | TRBJ2-3 | TRBV5-1 | 14 | TRBD1 | TGCGCCAGCAGCGAGGGGGCGCAGACAGATACGCAGTATTTT | CASSEGAQTDTQYF
. | TRBJ1-5 | TRBV15 | 16 | . | TGTGCCACCAGCAGCGGGGGGGGTCTAAGCAATCAGCCCCAGCATTTT | CATSSGGGLSNQPQHF
once | TRBJ2-4 | TRBV5-4 | 15 | . | TGTGCCAGCAGCTCGGATGGGTACAGCAAAAACATTCAGTACTTC | CASSSDGYSKNIQYF
. | TRBJ1-2 | TRBV10-3 | 13 | TRBD1 | TGTGCCATCAGTGAGGTGGACAGGTCTGGTTGCACCTTC | CAISEVDRSGCTF
. | TRBJ1-6 | TRBV19 | 13 | . | TGTGCCAGTAGTAGCCCGGGGTTCACACCCCTCCACTTT | CASSSPGFTPLHF
. | TRBJ1-1 | TRBV9 | 14 | . | TGTGCCAGCAGCGTACCCGACAGTGCGACTGAAGCTTTCTTT | CASSVPDSATEAFF
. | TRBJ2-7 | TRBV7-2 | 15 | TRBD1 | TGTGCCAGCAGCTTAGACCGGACAGGGCTCCAGGAGCAGTACTTC | CASSLDRTGLQEQYF
. | TRBJ2-7 | TRBV30 | 14 | . | TGTGCCTGGAGTCCCCGGGACACCAACTACGAGCAGTACTTC | CAWSPRDTNYEQYF
. | TRBJ1-4 | TRBV4-3 | 13 | . | TGCGCCAGCAGCCAAGATCTTAATGAAAAACTGTTTTTT | CASSQDLNEKLFF
. | TRBJ1-1 | TRBV27 | 14 | TRBD1 | TGTGCCAGCAGTTGGACAGGGGTGAACACTGAAGCTTTCTTT | CASSWTGVNTEAFF
. | TRBJ2-7 | TRBV28 | 15 | TRBD1 | TGTGCCAGCAGTACCTGGGCAGGGGGAACCTACGAGCAGTACTTC | CASSTWAGGTYEQYF
once | TRBJ1-4 | TRBV6-5 | 15 | . | TGTGCCAGCAGTTACGGGAGGGGAACTAATGAAAAACTGTTTTTT | CASSYGRGTNEKLFF
. | TRBJ2-3 | TRBV9 | 14 | TRBD1 | TGTGCCAGCAGCAATACAGGGGGCACAGATACGCAGTATTTT | CASSNTGGTDTQYF
. | TRBJ2-5 | TRBV30 | 16 | . | TGTGCCTCCGAATTTACGGGGGGCGCCGTGGGAGAGACCCAGTACTTC | CASEFTGGAVGETQYF
. | TRBJ1-2 | TRBV9 | 13 | . | TGTGCCAGCAGCCCACCTGGCACATATGGCTACACCTTC | CASSPPGTYGYTF
. | TRBJ2-1 | TRBV4-1 | 14 | . | TGCGCCAGCAGCCAAGATCCAGGGGTTAATGAGCAGTTCTTC | CASSQDPGVNEQFF
once | TRBJ1-1 | TRBV4-1 | 15 | . | TGCGCCAGCAGCCAAGATGGATCAGGGGCCAAGGGAGCTTTCTTT | CASSQDGSGAKGAFF
. | TRBJ2-1 | TRBV10-3 | 17 | TRBD2 | TGTGCCATCAGTGAGATGGGACTAGCGGGGGGATACAATGAGCAGTTCTTC | CAISEMGLAGGYNEQFF
. | TRBJ2-3 | TRBV5-1 | 15 | TRBD1 | TGCGCCAGCAGGGATCAGACAGGGAGCACAGATACGCAGTATTTT | CASRDQTGSTDTQYF
. | TRBJ2-5 | TRBV6-6 | 12 | . | TGTGCCAGCAGACCAGGGGGGGAGACCCAGTACTTC | CASRPGGETQYF
. | TRBJ1-1 | TRBV5-1 | 13 | TRBD1 | TGCGCCAGCAGCTCCAAGACAGGGGATGAAGCTTTCTTT | CASSSKTGDEAFF
. | TRBJ1-5 | TRBV30 | 14 | . | TGTGCCTGGAGTGTGACAGAAACCAATCAGCCCCAGCATTTT | CAWSVTETNQPQHF
few | TRBJ1-2 | TRBV29-1 | 11 | TRBD1 | TGCAGCGCAGGGACAGGGGAGGGCTACACCTTC | CSAGTGEGYTF
. | TRBJ2-1 | TRBV27 | 17 | . | TGTGCCAGCAGTCCCCTTGCTAGCGCCGACCTCTACAATGAGCAGTTCTTC | CASSPLASADLYNEQFF
once | TRBJ2-1 | TRBV7-9 | 15 | TRBD1 | TGTGCCAGCAGCTCAGACAGGGGCTCCTACAATGAGCAGTTCTTC | CASSSDRGSYNEQFF
. | TRBJ1-5 | TRBV19 | 16 | TRBD1 | TGTGCCAGTAGTATCATGGGGACAGGGACAAATCAGCCCCAGCATTTT | CASSIMGTGTNQPQHF
. | TRBJ2-7 | TRBV7-7 | 18 | TRBD2 | TGTGCTAGCAGCTTAGTATTGCGGACTAGCGGGGTGGAATACGAGCAGTACTTC | CASSLVLRTSGVEYEQYF
. | TRBJ1-1 | TRBV13 | 16 | . | TGTGCCAGCAGCTTATCCTCCCGGAGACCCAACACTGAAGCTTTCTTT | CASSLSSRRPNTEAFF
. | TRBJ2-7 | TRBV30 | 12 | TRBD1 | TGTGCCTGTTCCGGGACAGGTTACGAGCAGTACTTC | CACSGTGYEQYF
. | TRBJ1-1 | TRBV5-5 | 13 | . | TGTGCCAGCAGCTTTCAGACGGGCACTGAAGCTTTCTTT | CASSFQTGTEAFF
. | TRBJ1-6 | TRBV5-1 | 15 | TRBD1 | TGCGCCAGCAGGCGAGCCGGGACAGGGGATTCACCCCTCCACTTT | CASRRAGTGDSPLHF
. | TRBJ1-1 | TRBV7-2 | 14 | . | TGTGCCAGCAGCTTAGCGCGGGAGAACACTGAAGCTTTCTTT | CASSLARENTEAFF
. | TRBJ2-5 | TRBV10-3 | 13 | . | TGTGCCATCAAGGCGGGGATCACGGAGACCCAGTACTTC | CAIKAGITETQYF
. | TRBJ1-1 | TRBV19 | 12 | . | TGTGCCAGTAAGGGGGTGGGCACTGAAGCTTTCTTT | CASKGVGTEAFF
. | TRBJ2-1 | TRBV4-3 | 16 | . | TGCGCCAGCAGCCAAGGAGGGTACGCCTCCTACAATGAGCAGTTCTTC | CASSQGGYASYNEQFF
. | TRBJ1-2 | TRBV30 | 14 | . | TGTGCCGGCCCAGGCAGGAGGGGTAACTATGGCTACACCTTC | CAGPGRRGNYGYTF
. | TRBJ2-7 | TRBV12-5 | 11 | . | TGTGCTAGTGGTTTGCGGTACGGGCAGTACTTC | CASGLRYGQYF
. | TRBJ1-1 | TRBV6-4 | 15 | TRBD1 | TGTGCCAGCAGTGGACGACAGGGGAGGTCCACTGAAGCTTTCTTT | CASSGRQGRSTEAFF
. | TRBJ2-3 | TRBV4-3 | 13 | . | TGCGCCAGCAGCCAAGATGCGGGGGATACGCAGTATTTT | CASSQDAGDTQYF
few | TRBJ1-1 | TRBV18 | 14 | . | TGTGCCAGCTCACCAAAGGGGTTGAACACTGAAGCTTTCTTT | CASSPKGLNTEAFF
. | TRBJ2-1 | TRBV5-8 | 16 | TRBD1 | TGTGCCAGCAGCTTGAGGGGGCAGGGGATCGTTAATGAGCAGTTCTTC | CASSLRGQGIVNEQFF
. | TRBJ2-4 | TRBV21-1 | 10 | . | TGTGCCGCAGGTGGAAACATTCAGTACTTC | CAAGGNIQYF
. | TRBJ2-1 | TRBV20-1 | 10 | . | TGCACCGCTATCAAATTTGAGCAGTTCTTC | CTAIKFEQFF
. | TRBJ2-3 | TRBV9 | 15 | TRBD1 | TGTGCCAGCAGCTTCGGACAGGGGGTCACAGATACGCAGTATTTT | CASSFGQGVTDTQYF
. | TRBJ1-1 | TRBV7-9 | 14 | . | TGTGCCAGCAGCTTCGAGACAGCGAACACTGAAGCTTTCTTT | CASSFETANTEAFF
. | TRBJ1-5 | TRBV5-5 | 14 | . | TGTGCCAGCAGTCCGGGACACCAAAATCAGCCCCAGCATTTT | CASSPGHQNQPQHF
. | TRBJ1-1 | TRBV4-1 | 19 | TRBD1 | TGCGCCAGCAGCCAAGGAGGCTTGGGCAGGGGGCGCCTGGACACTGAAGCTTTCTTT | CASSQGGLGRGRLDTEAFF
. | TRBJ1-2 | TRBV9 | 15 | . | TGTGCCAGCAGCGTAGCCGGGGGGCTTGACTATGGCTACCCCTTC | CASSVAGGLDYGYPF
. | TRBJ2-7 | TRBV30 | 12 | . | TGTGCCTGGAGCGGGGTTACTTACGAGCAGTACTTC | CAWSGVTYEQYF
. | TRBJ1-1 | TRBV6-1 | 17 | . | TGTGCCAGCAGTGAGCGGGTATACGCCAAAATGAACACTGAAGCTTTCTTT | CASSERVYAKMNTEAFF
. | TRBJ1-2 | TRBV4-1 | 16 | . | TGCGCCAGCAGCCGGACGGGAGGGGAGAAAACGGTCGGCTACACCTTC | CASSRTGGEKTVGYTF
. | TRBJ2-7 | TRBV18 | 14 | . | TGTGCCAGCTCGGACTCCGGACTGGAATACGAGCAGTACTTC | CASSDSGLEYEQYF
. | TRBJ1-1 | TRBV7-9 | 14 | . | TGTGCCAGCAGCTTAATCCCAGGGGCTCGGGAAGCTTTCTTT | CASSLIPGAREAFF
. | TRBJ2-5 | TRBV18 | 15 | TRBD1 | TGTGCCAGCTCACCTATGACAGGGGGCGCGGAGACCCAGTACTTC | CASSPMTGGAETQYF